These T cell receptor beta chains were read from a single sample in a study of monozygotic twins with inflammatory bowel disease. TCRdb derives one entry per CDR3 protein from the 5' RACE reads, leaving out DNA. This listing includes approximately 400,000 distinct CDR3 sequences. The material sequenced was blood. The source of these receptors is a human donor with ulcerative colitis or Crohn's disease, or a healthy co-twin of an affected twin (not recorded which). Each CDR3 is given with its conserved first and last residue.

v_gene	j_gene	CDR3aa
TRBV5-6	TRBJ1-5	CASTSRGVDQPQHF
TRBV4-3	TRBJ1-2	CASSQDGRTGGSYTF
TRBV6-1	TRBJ2-2	CASSRDRGRIATGELFF
TRBV24-1	TRBJ2-2	CATKSGGTAGELFF
TRBV12-3/TRBV12-4	TRBJ1-2	CASSPWTGAPLRLGYTF
TRBV11-3	TRBJ2-5	CASSRGGQETQYF
TRBV5-1	TRBJ1-2	CASSLWGVDYGYTF
TRBV9	TRBJ2-2	CASSLLSDTGELFF
TRBV7-9	TRBJ2-1	CASSLTPGLVLREQFF
TRBV5-6	TRBJ1-3	CASSLMDYSGNTIYF
TRBV7-9	TRBJ2-2	CASSSGYTGELFF